Listed below are T cell receptor beta chains from one sample, sequenced in a study of T-cell reconstitution after alpha-beta-depleted transplantation in children. MiXCR, applied by TCRdb to the PCR reads, yields one record per CDR3 protein. The sample consists of around 420,000 distinct CDR3 sequences, 16% of them appearing once. Sequences were derived from PBMCs, mostly from graft donor cells, sampled 360 days after TCRalphabeta/CD19-depleted stem cell transplant. These receptor sequences come from a boy under three years old who had a stem cell transplant for Wiskott-Aldrich syndrome, so the T cells may come from the graft donor. Each CDR3 is given without its conserved first and last residue. Each record gives: V gene, J gene, CDR3 protein.

TRBV11-2	TRBJ2-4	ASSRGTSKNIQY
TRBV30	TRBJ2-5	AWRHKGGGETQY
TRBV24-1	TRBJ2-5	ATSAEGEQETQY
TRBV29-1	TRBJ2-1	SVEVRSGGLSSYNEQF
TRBV4-3	TRBJ2-5	ASSHRHQETQY
TRBV5-1	TRBJ2-7	ASSPRPPRDEQY
TRBV2	TRBJ1-2	ASSESQNYGYT
TRBV14	TRBJ2-7	ASRSRDTYEQY
TRBV21-1	TRBJ2-2	ASSGDRGGELF
TRBV4-3	TRBJ2-1	ASSPGTSGSSYNEQF
TRBV4-2	TRBJ2-1	ASSQILRPPWSSYNEQF
TRBV19	TRBJ2-2	ASSTSGGGELF
TRBV3-1	TRBJ2-7	ASSLLGQGPRTSYEQY
TRBV28	TRBJ2-3	ASSSPLAGPGDTQY
TRBV15	TRBJ1-1	ATSAHRRNTEAF
TRBV7-2	TRBJ2-7	ASRFRGTVSYEQY
TRBV7-2	TRBJ2-3	ASSLGPRLPQVTQY
TRBV24-1	TRBJ2-7	ATRYNMGYEQY
TRBV24-1	TRBJ2-3	ATSDKDRVGSTDTQY
TRBV20-1	TRBJ2-3	SAVRLAIDTQY
TRBV6-5	TRBJ1-3	ASSYSWGSGNTIY
TRBV12-3/TRBV12-4	TRBJ2-2	ASSELRVTGELF
TRBV6-5	TRBJ2-3	ASSYRDPRTDTQY
TRBV3-1	TRBJ2-2	ASSLAGRGPSGGELF
TRBV20-1	TRBJ2-1	SAQGLAGGHGNEQF
TRBV10-3	TRBJ1-2	AILTGNHGYT
TRBV20-1	TRBJ1-5	SARGTYSNQPQH
TRBV28	TRBJ2-5	ASSYTGFRETQY
TRBV5-5	TRBJ2-1	ASSRVGTSLVWNEQF
TRBV3-1	TRBJ2-3	ASSLTPILAGDSDTQY
TRBV18	TRBJ2-7	ASSPKASGGYEQY
TRBV7-8	TRBJ1-1	ASSLRGNTEAF
TRBV5-1	TRBJ1-6	ASSLDQGEGSPLH
TRBV19	TRBJ1-2	ASRDSTVKQYGYT
TRBV28	TRBJ2-2	ASSTSSNTGELF
TRBV7-8	TRBJ2-7	ASSLAPRGAPYEQY
TRBV27	TRBJ2-7	ASSLKTGRSYEQY
TRBV7-2	TRBJ2-5	ASSLTGKRQETQY
TRBV15	TRBJ2-1	ATSASRGRKIYNEQF
TRBV4-3	TRBJ2-2	ASSLSNLLTGELF
TRBV12-3/TRBV12-4	TRBJ1-5	ASSLTQPQH
TRBV3-1	TRBJ1-6	ASSSTTGEAPLH
TRBV6-2/TRBV6-3	TRBJ2-5	ASSGTSGRTGQETQY
TRBV7-9	TRBJ2-3	ASSLVLGTLRDTQY
TRBV20-1	TRBJ1-5	SARRAGSNQPQH
TRBV6-5	TRBJ2-5	ASSYSGQALVETQY
TRBV5-1	TRBJ2-2	ASSKMGLAVTGELF
TRBV5-6	TRBJ2-1	ASSLKLLRGNEQF
TRBV11-1	TRBJ2-4	ASSVFRWDRGLPLSKNIQY
TRBV7-2	TRBJ1-5	ASSLSSHQPQH
TRBV6-1	TRBJ2-1	ASSLPSGGSDEQF
TRBV6-5	TRBJ2-7	ASSYRPVAGLATYEQY
TRBV12-3/TRBV12-4	TRBJ2-2	ATRRINTGELF
TRBV5-1	TRBJ2-6	ASSSGTGPSGANVLT
TRBV7-2	TRBJ2-3	ASNPGLVSDTQY
TRBV5-1	TRBJ2-6	ASSPTGTGFSGANVLT
TRBV12-3/TRBV12-4	TRBJ2-5	ASSFKGTQY
TRBV4-1	TRBJ2-5	ASSQDLQMCGTERGETQY
TRBV7-6	TRBJ1-2	ASSLVGQGSGYT
TRBV12-3/TRBV12-4	TRBJ2-7	ASSLAGLYYEQY